Only one count was recorded for the clone carrying this T cell receptor (beta chain). Antigen: not known. This sample was included in a study of graft-versus-host responses after intestinal transplantation. Study-wide background: Among the recipients, all got anti-thymocyte globulin induction and then tacrolimus and steroids for 2 to 3 years.

Study-wide results and limits: The recipient marrow held GvH clones, and some of them showed up first in ileum or blood. Individuals who had graft-donor T cell macrochimerism had allografts that showed high graft-versus-host to host-versus-graft clonal ratios. HvG clone declines early post-transplant were associated with peak circulating GvH levels.

Sequencing used immunoSEQ multiplex PCR; TCRdb keeps in-frame clones, though not all of them. The table has fewer than 130,000 clones, 90% to 95% seen once. This receptor was taken from a human donor who received an intestinal transplant. The sample was unstimulated CD8+ T cells sorted from spleen or lymph node cells, taken before intestinal transplant.

CDR3 nucleotides: TGTGCCAGCAGTGACTCCCAGGGGCAGATGATAAGCTATGGCTACACCTTC. This encodes CASSDSQGQMISYGYTF. The V and J genes are TRBV6-4 and TRBJ1-2; D is perhaps TRBD1 (6 bases). CDR1 is MRHNA, CDR2 SNTAGT, per germline. The germline V and J ends were trimmed by 0 bases and 4 bases, with 18 bases remaining between them. The CDR3 sequence is 17 residues long.